This TCR beta chain was captured by sequencing in a study of T cell responses to AZD1222 COVID-19 vaccine. Study outcomes and limitations: A reported finding is that nearly half of spike-specific TCRs target unmutated variant regions.

Comment on this clone: The antigen remains unidentified.

Data came from immunoSEQ multiplex PCR; TCRdb stores just in-frame clones and leaves some out. The data contain roughly 120,000 clones, roughly 86% of them singletons. Germline V lookup: CDR1 SGDLS, CDR2 YYNGEE. CDR3 length: 15 residues. V dropped 0 bases and J dropped 3 bases, with 13 bases sitting between them. The rearrangement uses TRBV9 and TRBJ2-7; D might be TRBD1 (5 bases). The receptor was isolated from an adult in good health. Sequenced here: peripheral blood, sampled on day 0 of AZD1222 vaccination. The CDR3 DNA sequence: TGTGCCAGCAGCGTAGAGCAGGGAAGAGGCTACGAGCAGTACTTC. It encodes CASSVEQGRGYEQYF. Variable domain in full (rest from reference TRBV9 and TRBJ2-7): DSGVTQTPKHLITATGQRVTLRCSPRSGDLSVYWYQQSLDQGLQFLIQYYNGEERAKGNILERFSAQQFPDLHSELNLSSLELGDSALYFCASSVEQGRGYEQYFGPGTRLTVT.